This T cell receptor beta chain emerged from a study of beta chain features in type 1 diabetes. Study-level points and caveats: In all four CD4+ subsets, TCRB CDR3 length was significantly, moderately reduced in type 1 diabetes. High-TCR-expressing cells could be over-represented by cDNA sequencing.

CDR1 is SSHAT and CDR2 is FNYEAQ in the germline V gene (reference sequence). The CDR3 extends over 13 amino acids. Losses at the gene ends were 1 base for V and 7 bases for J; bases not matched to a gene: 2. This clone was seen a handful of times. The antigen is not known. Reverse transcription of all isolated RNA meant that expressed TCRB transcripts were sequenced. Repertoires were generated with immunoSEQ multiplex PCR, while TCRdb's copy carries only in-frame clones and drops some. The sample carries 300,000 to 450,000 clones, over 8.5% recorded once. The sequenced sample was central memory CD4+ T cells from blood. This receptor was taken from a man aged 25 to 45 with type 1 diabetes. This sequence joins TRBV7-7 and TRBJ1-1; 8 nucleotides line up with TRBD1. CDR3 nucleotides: TGTGCCAGCAGCTTAGAACAGGGGGGTGAAGCTTTCTTT. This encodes CASSLEQGGEAFF. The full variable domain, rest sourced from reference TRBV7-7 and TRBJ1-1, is GAGVSQSPRYKVTKRGQDVTLRCDPISSHATLYWYQQALGQGPEFLTYFNYEAQPDKSGLPSDRFSAERPEGSISTLTIQRTEQRDSAMYRCASSLEQGGEAFFGQGTRLTVV.